This TCR beta chain comes out of a study of blood T cell repertoires in COVID-19. About the study: COVID-19 samples, acute and convalescent, were from the United States, Italy and Spain. PBMCs, B-cell-depleted T cells, or T cells provided the cDNA or gDNA that made up the material.

The table came from immunoSEQ multiplex PCR; TCRdb's copy has only in-frame clones and leaves some out. The data hold about 160,000 clones, with 85% observed a single time. The table lists this clone with a few counts. V shed 6 bases and J 10 bases; nucleotides not matched to a gene: 15. The CDR3 contains 16 residues. Per germline, CDR1 MDHEN and CDR2 SYDVKM. The V call is TRBV28, the J call TRBJ1-4, with 9 bases that match TRBD1. This clonotype was obtained from a human donor with acute or convalescent COVID-19. The donor label of this sample is uncertain. The specimen was peripheral blood. The CDR3: CASSLTLGQGLGKLFF. The CDR3 coding sequence is TGTGCCAGCAGCCTAACCCTGGGACAGGGCCTGGGAAAACTGTTTTTT.